These T cell receptor beta chains were read from a single sample in a study of cytomegalovirus exposure and HLA in healthy donors. Libraries were prepared by immunoSEQ multiplex PCR; TCRdb keeps only in-frame clonotypes and omits some of them. The sample consists of a few hundred thousand clones, less than 95% of them appearing once. The sequenced material came from PBMCs. The receptors were sampled from a woman aged 30 to 39 in good health and CMV-seronegative. Each CDR3 is given without its conserved first and last residue.

j_gene	v_gene	CDR3aa
TRBJ1-5	TRBV5-6	ASSLGGQGLNQPQH
TRBJ2-1	TRBV27	ASSFAEYNEQF
TRBJ2-7	TRBV28	ASSRASDPYEQY
TRBJ2-1	TRBV11-2	ASSLIRGAEQF
TRBJ2-3	TRBV21-1	ANRSHTDTQY
TRBJ2-2	TRBV5-4	ASSLDAGHGELF
TRBJ2-2	TRBV4-1	ASSHSGSATGELF
TRBJ1-3	TRBV5-1	ASSYDRGAGNTIY
TRBJ2-7	TRBV28	ASSLSDIRDYEQY
TRBJ1-1	TRBV15	ATMVGENTEAF
TRBJ2-1	TRBV9	ASSDPGTSLYNEQF
TRBJ2-1	TRBV11-2	ASSLASSGSYEQF
TRBJ2-2	TRBV7-2	ASSPHRGRELF
TRBJ1-2	TRBV9	ASSVGYGGPLGYGYT
TRBJ2-1	TRBV19	ASSLGTGVYNEQF
TRBJ2-2	TRBV7-3	ASSLTGGRADDTGELF
TRBJ1-2	TRBV6-1	ASSDGVGGYGYT
TRBJ2-7	TRBV28	ASSPRFSYEQY
TRBJ2-3	TRBV5-1	ASGRSGTDTQY
TRBJ1-1	TRBV27	ASSLSLQGRGTEAF
TRBJ2-2	TRBV6-6	ASSLPTGELF
TRBJ1-3	TRBV25-1	ASSGQGTGNTIY
TRBJ2-2	TRBV4-1	AAKGDDTGELF
TRBJ2-7	TRBV7-2	ASSASLEYEQY
TRBJ2-6	TRBV19	ASSTPIGANVLT
TRBJ1-1	TRBV6-5	ASRITENTEAF
TRBJ1-5	TRBV5-3	ARSLVGCNQPQH
TRBJ2-7	TRBV19	ASSIVASGRPPYEQY
TRBJ2-2	TRBV2	ASGSLPGELF